This T cell receptor (beta chain) was recorded in a study of shared clonotypes between healthy human individuals. Whole-study results and caveats: Blood alone was sampled, and tissue repertoires likely differ.

Note on this clone: Antigen unknown.

Produced via immunoSEQ multiplex PCR; TCRdb's table is partial and in-frame only. The sample comprises about 2.3 million clones, approximately 95% of which are singletons, and 0.39% rests with the top ten. Study donors comprised healthy, HIV-negative adults devoid of recent acute infection or vaccination. Trimming at V came to 10 bases and at J to 6 bases, leaving 17 bases not matched to a gene. Germline V lookup: CDR1 SEHNR, CDR2 FQNEAQ (reference sequence). The CDR3 length is 15 residues. The TCR sequence derives from a man between 18 and 29 years old in good health. Some clones in this sample may be carry-over from other donors' samples. The V call is TRBV7-9, the J call TRBJ2-7; TRBD1 matches 8 bases. The sample consisted of naive CD4+ T cells from PBMCs. Subset defined: CD45RA+ positively selected. The CDR3 DNA reads TGTGCCACTCAGCCGTGGAATCAGGGGGCCCGCGAGCAGTACTTC. It specifies CATQPWNQGAREQYF.